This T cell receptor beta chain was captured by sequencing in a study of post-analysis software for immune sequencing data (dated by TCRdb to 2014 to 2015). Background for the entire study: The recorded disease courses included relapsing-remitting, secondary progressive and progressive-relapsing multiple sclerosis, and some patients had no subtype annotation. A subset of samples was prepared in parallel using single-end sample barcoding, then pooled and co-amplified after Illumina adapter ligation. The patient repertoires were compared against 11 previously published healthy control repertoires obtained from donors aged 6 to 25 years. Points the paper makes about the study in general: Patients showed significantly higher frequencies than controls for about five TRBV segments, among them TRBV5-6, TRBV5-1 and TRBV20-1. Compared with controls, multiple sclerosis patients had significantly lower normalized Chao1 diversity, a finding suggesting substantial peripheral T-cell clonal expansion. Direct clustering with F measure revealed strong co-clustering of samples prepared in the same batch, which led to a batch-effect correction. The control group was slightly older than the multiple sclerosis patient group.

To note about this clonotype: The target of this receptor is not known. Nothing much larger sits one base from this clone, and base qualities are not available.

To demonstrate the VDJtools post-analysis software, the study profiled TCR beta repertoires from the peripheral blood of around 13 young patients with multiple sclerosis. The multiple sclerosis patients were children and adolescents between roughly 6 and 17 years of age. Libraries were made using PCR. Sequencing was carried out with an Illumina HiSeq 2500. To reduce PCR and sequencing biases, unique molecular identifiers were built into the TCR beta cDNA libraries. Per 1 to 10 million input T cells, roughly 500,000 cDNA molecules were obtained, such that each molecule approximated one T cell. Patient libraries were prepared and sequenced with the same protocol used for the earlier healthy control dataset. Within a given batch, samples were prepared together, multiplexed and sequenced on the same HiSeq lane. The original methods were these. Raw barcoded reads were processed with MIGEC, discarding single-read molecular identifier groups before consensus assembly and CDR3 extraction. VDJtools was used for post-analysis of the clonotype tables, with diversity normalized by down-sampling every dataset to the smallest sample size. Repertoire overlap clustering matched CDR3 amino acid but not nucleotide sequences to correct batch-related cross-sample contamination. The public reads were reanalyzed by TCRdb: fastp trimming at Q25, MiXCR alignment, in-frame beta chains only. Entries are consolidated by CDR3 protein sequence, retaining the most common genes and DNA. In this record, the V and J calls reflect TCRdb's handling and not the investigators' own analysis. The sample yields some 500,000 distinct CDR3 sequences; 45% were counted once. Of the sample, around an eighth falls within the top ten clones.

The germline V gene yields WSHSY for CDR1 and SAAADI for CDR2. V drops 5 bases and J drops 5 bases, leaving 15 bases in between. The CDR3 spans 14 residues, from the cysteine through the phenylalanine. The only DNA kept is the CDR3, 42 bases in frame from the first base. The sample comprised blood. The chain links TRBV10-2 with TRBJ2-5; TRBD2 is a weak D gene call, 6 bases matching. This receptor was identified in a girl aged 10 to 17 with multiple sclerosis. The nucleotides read TGCGCCAGCAGTCAACCTACTAGCATGGAGACCCAGTACTTC. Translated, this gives CASSQPTSMETQYF.